Presented here are 26 T cell receptor beta chains from one specimen sequenced in a study of blood T cell repertoires in COVID-19. Produced via immunoSEQ multiplex PCR; TCRdb's table is partial and in-frame only. The sample holds around 300,000 clones; around 87% are singletons and the top ten take about 4.5%. Sequenced: PBMCs or T cells enriched from blood (not recorded which). The source of these receptors is a woman under 30 with acute COVID-19.

The chain uses TRBV5-1 and TRBJ2-7; TRBD1 matches 8 bases. This CDR3 region has 15 residues. V lost 0 bases to trimming and J lost 5 bases; unmatched junction nucleotides: 7. Germline CDR1 is SGHRS and CDR2 is YFSETQ. The CDR3 coding sequence is TGCGCCAGCAGCTTGGGGCGGACAGGGTTCAACGAGCAGTACTTC. This gives the protein CASSLGRTGFNEQYF.

The chain carries TRBV5-1 and TRBJ1-2; D is unclear. This CDR3 has 13 residues. The ends were cut back, 6 bases at V and 7 bases at J, with 16 bases in the middle. Germline assignment: CDR1 SGHRS and CDR2 YFSETQ. For the CDR3, the DNA is TGCGCCAGCACCCTTGTCCCCGCAGGTGGCTACACCTTC. This gives the protein CASTLVPAGGYTF.

This clone appeared a single time. This chain uses TRBV27 with TRBJ2-3; D perhaps matches TRBD1 (5 bases). Trimming took 6 bases from V and 4 from J, leaving 11 bases between them. CDR1 and CDR2 (germline): MNHEY, SMNVEV (reference sequence). This CDR3 spans 13 amino acids. In DNA form, the CDR3 reads TGTGCCAGCAGCCCCAGGGTACCAGATACGCAGTATTTT. This codes for CASSPRVPDTQYF.

This clone appeared a single time. This chain joins TRBV2 and TRBJ2-7; 7 nucleotides match TRBD1. The CDR3 is 13 residues long. With 4 bases clipped from V and 6 bases from J, the junction kept 6 bases outside the gene matches. Looked up from germline, CDR1 is SNHLY and CDR2 is FYNNEI. The DNA for the CDR3 is TGTGCCAGCAGTGTAGACAGGGCCCCCGAGCAGTACTTC. This encodes CASSVDRAPEQYF. Together with reference TRBV2 and TRBJ2-7, the CDR3 gives the full variable domain: EPEVTQTPSHQVTQMGQEVILRCVPISNHLYFYWYRQILGQKVEFLVSFYNNEISEKSEIFDDQFSVERPDGSNFTLKIRSTKLEDSAMYFCASSVDRAPEQYFGPGTRLTVT.

The rearrangement uses TRBV10-3 and TRBJ1-3, with 9 bases that match TRBD1. The CDR3 extends over 16 amino acids. Per germline, CDR1 ENHRY and CDR2 SYGVKD. Germline trimming cut 4 bases from V and 0 bases from J; bases unmatched to any gene: 4. Here the CDR3 reads CAISAGQGISGNTIYF. DNA for the CDR3: TGTGCCATCAGTGCGGGACAGGGTATCTCTGGAAACACCATATATTTT.

This rearrangement joins TRBV27 to TRBJ2-7; TRBD2 is a possible D gene (6 bases). Germline V gene lookup returns CDR1 MNHEY and CDR2 SMNVEV (reference sequence). This CDR3 comprises 13 residues. Trimming left V 5 bases short and J 2 bases short, with 10 bases between. This chain's CDR3 is CASSGGATYEQYF. The CDR3 bases are TGTGCCAGCAGTGGCGGGGCAACCTACGAGCAGTACTTC.

J is TRBJ1-3 and V is TRBV28; the D gene is possibly TRBD1 (6 bases). CDR1 and CDR2 (germline): MDHEN, SYDVKM. Trimming cost V 7 bases and J 2 bases, with 15 bases left between them. This CDR3 region has 15 residues. Here the CDR3 reads CASTATGGAGNTIYF. The CDR3 DNA sequence: TGTGCCAGCACCGCAACGGGGGGCGCTGGAAACACCATATATTTT.

V gene TRBV3-1 (or the pseudogene TRBV3-2) combines with J gene TRBJ2-1; the match to TRBD2 covers 9 bases. Germline CDR1 reads LGHDT; CDR2 reads YNNKEL (reference sequence). The CDR3 has 16 amino acids. After removal of 3 bases from V and 3 bases from J, the junction contained 6 bases not matched to a gene. The CDR3 loop is CASSHLAGVGYNEQFF. CDR3 in DNA: TGTGCCAGCAGCCACTTAGCGGGAGTAGGCTACAATGAGCAGTTCTTC.

The chain links TRBV29-1 to TRBJ2-5, with TRBD2 matching 7 bases. Per the germline V gene, CDR1 is SQVTM and CDR2 is ANQGSEA. V shed 7 bases, J shed 2 bases, and the junction held 4 bases outside the gene matches. The CDR3 runs to 12 residues. The DNA for the CDR3 is TGCAGCGCCGGGGGACTACAAGAGACCCAGTACTTC. Translated, it gives CSAGGLQETQYF.

The V call is TRBV28, the J call TRBJ2-5; 8 positions match TRBD1. In germline, CDR1 is MDHEN, CDR2 SYDVKM. After removal of 11 bases from V and 5 bases from J, the junction contained 7 bases not matched to a gene. The CDR3 consists of 12 residues. CDR3 protein: CAASRDRETQYF. The CDR3 DNA reads as TGTGCCGCTTCTCGGGACAGGGAGACCCAGTACTTC.

This chain joins TRBV2 and TRBJ1-3; the match to TRBD1 covers 8 bases. V shed 8 bases, J shed 4 bases, and the junction held 13 bases outside the gene matches. The CDR3 runs to 16 residues. From germline, CDR1 is SNHLY and CDR2 FYNNEI. The CDR3 loop is CASSGGTGGRGNTIYF. The CDR3 nucleotides read TGTGCCAGCTCGGGGGGTACAGGGGGAAGAGGAAACACCATATATTTT.

This clone was counted once. The genes are TRBV27 and TRBJ1-2; D remains unclear. The CDR3 spans 15 residues. CDR1 is MNHEY and CDR2 is SMNVEV in the germline V gene (reference sequence). Trimming pared 5 bases from V and 4 bases from J, leaving 17 bases between. CDR3 in amino acids: CASSPQAGGRYGYTF. In DNA form, the CDR3 reads TGTGCCAGCAGTCCCCAGGCGGGCGGACGCTATGGCTACACCTTC.

The rearrangement uses TRBV19 and TRBJ1-1; 12 nucleotides match TRBD1. Germline V gene sequence: CDR1 LNHDA, CDR2 SQIVND (reference sequence). The CDR3 extends over 20 amino acids. With V trimmed by 10 bases and J by 0 bases, 21 bases remained unmatched. The CDR3 nucleotides are TGTGCCAACTCAAGGGGGGACAGGGGGCCAGGGTACCCGATGAACACTGAAGCTTTCTTT. This translates into CANSRGDRGPGYPMNTEAFF.

The J gene is TRBJ2-1, the V gene TRBV24-1; 12 nucleotides line up with TRBD1. CDR1 and CDR2 from the germline V gene are KGHDR and SFDVKD. This CDR3 is built from 16 residues. Losses at the gene ends were 4 bases for V and 6 bases for J; bases not matched to a gene: 6. CDR3 sequence reads: CATSDPGQGARNEQFF. As DNA, the CDR3 is TGTGCCACCAGTGACCCGGGACAGGGGGCGCGCAATGAGCAGTTCTTC.

This clone has more than one count but fewer than ten. The rearrangement joins TRBV5-1 to TRBJ1-2, with 7 bases lining up with TRBD1. The germline V gene has CDR1 SGHRS and CDR2 YFSETQ. CDR3 length: 15 amino acids. V shed 4 bases, J shed 8 bases, and the junction held 14 bases outside the gene matches. The CDR3 DNA sequence: TGCGCCAGCAGCCCTGGACAGGTAGTGGCTCAGGGCTACACCTTC. Amino acid sequence: CASSPGQVVAQGYTF. Based on the CDR3 plus reference TRBV5-1 and TRBJ1-2, the full variable domain is KAGVTQTPRYLIKTRGQQVTLSCSPISGHRSVSWYQQTPGQGLQFLFEYFSETQRNKGNFPGRFSGRQFSNSRSEMNVSTLELGDSALYLCASSPGQVVAQGYTFGSGTRLTVV.

The chain carries TRBV28 and TRBJ2-5; TRBD2 agrees at 7 bases. The germline V gene encodes CDR1 MDHEN and CDR2 SYDVKM. This CDR3 spans 15 amino acids. V trimming: 5 bases; J trimming: 5 bases; junction bases outside the gene matches: 11. CDR3 nucleotide sequence: TGTGCCAGCAGTCCACTCTGGCGGGAGCGCGAGACCCAGTACTTC. Translated: CASSPLWRERETQYF.

The rearrangement uses TRBV19 and TRBJ1-2; D ambiguous. Germline CDR1 is LNHDA and CDR2 is SQIVND (reference sequence). Trimming removed 1 base at V and 2 bases at J, with 11 bases between. This CDR3 comprises 15 residues. The CDR3 sequence: CASSIVGQLNYGYTF. The CDR3 DNA reads TGTGCCAGTAGTATAGTTGGGCAGCTGAACTATGGCTACACCTTC.

This clone was seen a single time. The chain couples TRBV24-1 to TRBJ1-2; 7 positions match TRBD1. This CDR3 contains 14 residues. The V gene's germline CDR1 is KGHDR and CDR2 SFDVKD. V trimming: 7 bases; J trimming: 1 base; junction bases outside the gene matches: 5. CDR3 coding DNA: TGTGCCACCAGCCACAGGGGTCTTAACTATGGCTACACCTTC. Amino acids: CATSHRGLNYGYTF.

The V gene is TRBV30, the J gene TRBJ1-5, with D perhaps matching TRBD1 (6 bases). V was trimmed by 2 bases and J by 4 bases, leaving 15 bases between them. The length of the CDR3 is 15 residues. Germline V gives CDR1 GTSNPN, CDR2 SVGIG (reference sequence). The CDR3 sequence is CAWSSGQPFNQPQHF. The DNA of the CDR3 is TGTGCCTGGAGTTCCGGACAGCCCTTTAATCAGCCCCAGCATTTT.

The CDR3 sequence is CASSVSGTGVYSGNTIYF. The CDR3 DNA is TGTGCCAGCAGTGTTTCCGGGACAGGGGTCTACTCTGGAAACACCATATATTTT. V usage is TRBV28 and J usage is TRBJ1-3, with TRBD1 identical over 10 bases. In germline, CDR1 is MDHEN, CDR2 SYDVKM. V dropped 5 bases and J dropped 0; count of bases not matched to a gene: 10. There are 18 residues in the CDR3.

V gene TRBV5-8 combines with J gene TRBJ2-2; TRBD2 might be the D (6 bases). V lost 0 bases to trimming and J lost 2 bases, with 11 bases between them. Germline V CDR1 and CDR2: SGHTS, YDEGEE. The CDR3 covers 16 residues. DNA for the CDR3: TGTGCCAGCAGCTTGGACGGGGGACTCAACACCGGGGAGCTGTTTTTT. Translated, it gives CASSLDGGLNTGELFF.

DNA of the CDR3: TGTGCCAGCTCACAGGACTACAGGGGTCAGAACACTGAAGCTTTCTTT. Its translation: CASSQDYRGQNTEAFF. The rearrangement uses TRBV18 and TRBJ1-1; TRBD1 matches 7 bases. Trimming took 4 bases from V and 1 from J; bases not matched to a gene: 9. Germline assignment: CDR1 KGHSH and CDR2 LQKENI. The CDR3 loop spans 16 amino acids.

This chain joins TRBV9 and TRBJ2-1; TRBD1 agrees at 9 bases. The J segment lost 8 bases and the V segment lost 3 bases, leaving 12 bases of the junction unmatched. This CDR3 contains 16 residues. Germline CDR1 reads SGDLS; CDR2 reads YYNGEE. Written as DNA, the CDR3 is TGTGCCAGCAGCGAGGGACAGGGAAAGCCTACAGATGAGCAGTTCTTC. Translated: CASSEGQGKPTDEQFF.

The chain carries TRBV12-5 and TRBJ1-4, with 7 bases aligning to TRBD1. The germline gives CDR1 LGHNT, CDR2 FRNRAP. After removal of 3 bases from V and 3 bases from J, the junction contained 16 bases not matched to a gene. This CDR3 is 19 amino acids long. The CDR3 protein is CASGFILPGQSAANEKLFF. The CDR3 bases are TGTGCTAGTGGTTTTATCTTACCGGGACAGTCAGCAGCTAATGAAAAACTGTTTTTT.

The gene calls are TRBV10-2 and TRBJ2-7; 9 positions match TRBD2. The CDR3 is 15 amino acids. V gave up 2 bases and J gave up 6 bases; unmatched junction bases: 8. Germline-derived CDR1 and CDR2 are WSHSY and SAAADI. CDR3 DNA: TGCGCCAGCAGTGAGCAATTAGCGGGAGTAAGCGAGCAGTACTTC. It is translated as CASSEQLAGVSEQYF.

The rearrangement joins TRBV3-1 (or the pseudogene TRBV3-2) to TRBJ1-2; possibly TRBD1 for D (5 bases). V was trimmed by 0 bases and J by 5 bases, leaving 16 bases between them. The germline V gene encodes CDR1 LGHDT and CDR2 YNNKEL (reference sequence). This CDR3 spans 16 amino acids. DNA for the CDR3: TGTGCCAGCAGCCAAGAGGCGGGACGGAAGATATATGGCTACACCTTC. It translates to CASSQEAGRKIYGYTF.